Following are 30 T cell receptor beta chains from one sample sequenced in a study of T-cell reconstitution after alpha-beta-depleted transplantation in children. Preparation of the TCRbeta library used unique molecular identifiers. Each CDR3 protein is one row after TCRdb ran MiXCR on the PCR reads. This repertoire shows approximately 250,000 distinct CDR3 sequences, approximately 9.8% found once; its top ten account for approximately 4.7%. The specimen was PBMCs from the stem cell graft donor, collected from the stem cell graft. These receptors originate from a human donor who donated a stem cell graft to a child with SCID.

A word on this clonotype: A much larger clone differs from this one at a single base, so this may be a read error. The V gene is TRBV5-4, the J gene TRBJ2-1; D gene unclear. The CDR3 contains 16 residues. The germline gives CDR1 SGHNT, CDR2 YYREEE (reference sequence). DNA of the CDR3: TGTGCCAGCAGCTTCAAGCCGAGGAGCTCCTACAATGAGAAGTTCTTC. Its translation: CASSFKPRSSYNEKFF.

The table lists this clonotype with many counts. The genes are TRBV20-1 and TRBJ2-1, with 8 bases matching TRBD1. Germline trimming cut 5 bases from V and 8 bases from J; bases unmatched to any gene: 11. CDR3 length equals 14 residues. CDR1 and CDR2 from the germline V gene are DFQATT and SNEGSKA (reference sequence). Written as DNA, the CDR3 is TGCAGTGCTTATAGGGCCGACAGGGGCGATGAGCAGTTCTTC. Translating it yields CSAYRADRGDEQFF.

In this sample, this clonotype turned up many times. The chain recombines TRBV7-6 with TRBJ1-4, with 8 bases identical to TRBD1. With V trimmed by 0 bases and J by 9 bases, 12 bases remained unmatched. This CDR3 contains 17 residues. The V gene's germline CDR1 is SGHVS and CDR2 FNYEAQ. The CDR3 coding sequence is TGTGCCAGCAGCTTAGCCGCGGCGGTTGGACAGGGACAAAAACTGTTTTTT. This codes for CASSLAAAVGQGQKLFF.

This clonotype was seen ten or more times. The V and J genes are TRBV5-1 and TRBJ2-2, with 7 positions matching TRBD2. With V trimmed by 0 bases and J by 6 bases, 17 bases remained unmatched. This CDR3 is 19 amino acids long. The germline V gene encodes CDR1 SGHRS and CDR2 YFSETQ. CDR3 residues: CASSLAGTTSVQSAGELFF. In DNA, the CDR3 is TGCGCCAGCAGCTTGGCCGGGACTACTAGCGTTCAGAGCGCCGGGGAGCTGTTTTTT.

In its sample, this clonotype was seen many times. V is TRBV5-1 and J is TRBJ1-6; TRBD1 might be the D (5 bases). The V and J ends lost 0 bases and 10 bases respectively, with 11 bases between them. Germline CDR1 and CDR2: SGHRS and YFSETQ. The CDR3 runs to 14 residues. CDR3 sequence (DNA): TGCGCCAGCAGCTTGGTCGGAGGGGACTCACCCCTCCACTTT. This codes for CASSLVGGDSPLHF.

In its sample, this clonotype was seen many times. The chain uses TRBV29-1 and TRBJ2-3; possibly TRBD2 for D (7 bases). CDR1 is SQVTM and CDR2 is ANQGSEA in the germline V gene. There are 15 residues in the CDR3. Trimming took off 6 bases at V and 6 bases at J, with 22 bases between the two ends. The CDR3 loop reads CSVGRSGEGWDTQYF. The CDR3, as DNA: TGCAGCGTCGGAAGGTCAGGGGAGGGTTGGGATACGCAGTATTTT.

This clonotype was detected many times. The chain joins TRBV3-1 to TRBJ2-1; TRBD2 is a possible D gene (7 bases). Looked up from germline, CDR1 is LGHDT and CDR2 is YNNKEL (reference sequence). Trimming shortened V by 5 bases and J by 9 bases, and 20 bases separated the two germline ends. This CDR3 is 15 amino acids long. The CDR3 DNA follows: TGTGCCAGCAGCGGTCTAGCCGGGGGGCTGGGTGAGCAGTTCTTC. This codes for CASSGLAGGLGEQFF.

This clonotype was recorded many times. The chain combines TRBV5-6 with TRBJ1-2; D unresolved. The CDR3 has 11 amino acids. Germline V CDR1 and CDR2: SGHDT, YYEEEE. With 0 bases removed from V and 6 bases from J, the gap between germline ends came to 3 bases. DNA of the CDR3: TGTGCCAGCAGCTTGGCTGATGGCTACACCTTC. Protein product: CASSLADGYTF. The full variable domain, rest sourced from reference TRBV5-6 and TRBJ1-2, is DAGVTQSPTHLIKTRGQQVTLRCSPKSGHDTVSWYQQALGQGPQFIFQYYEEEERQRGNFPDRFSGHQFPNYSSELNVNALLLGDSALYLCASSLADGYTFGSGTRLTVV.

This clonotype has at least ten counts. This sequence joins TRBV5-4 and TRBJ2-7; D remains ambiguous. V lost 2 bases and J 6 bases, leaving 9 bases between the germline ends. Germline CDR1 is SGHNT and CDR2 is YYREEE (reference sequence). The CDR3 extends over 12 amino acids. The chain's CDR3 is CASSFGPREQYF. Here the CDR3 DNA reads TGTGCCAGCAGCTTCGGACCCCGCGAGCAGTACTTC.

This clonotype was found many times. The J gene is TRBJ1-1, the V gene TRBV7-9; no reliable D call. Germline CDR1 SEHNR, CDR2 FQNEAQ (reference sequence). The CDR3 is 15 amino acids. V was clipped by 5 bases and J by 0 bases, with 13 bases between them. CDR3 sequence reads: CASSPQSVVNTEAFF. The CDR3 DNA reads TGTGCCAGCAGCCCCCAGTCTGTTGTGAACACTGAAGCTTTCTTT.

This clonotype was seen ten or more times. The chain combines TRBV9 with TRBJ2-2, with 10 bases that match TRBD2. CDR3 length: 17 amino acids. The germline gives CDR1 SGDLS, CDR2 YYNGEE. V shed 0 bases, J shed 3 bases, and the junction held 5 bases outside the gene matches. In DNA, the CDR3 is TGTGCCAGCAGCGTAGCTCTAGCGGGGGCCGACACCGGGGAGCTGTTTTTT. Amino acids: CASSVALAGADTGELFF.

This clonotype was detected ten times or more. The chain recombines TRBV5-1 with TRBJ2-7; D could derive from TRBD1 or TRBD2 (5 bases each). The ends were cut back, 6 bases at V and 2 bases at J, with 12 bases in the middle. Germline lookup yields CDR1 SGHRS and CDR2 YFSETQ. The CDR3 is made up of 13 amino acids. The CDR3 bases are TGCGCCAGCATGGGGGAACCAACCTACGAGCAGTACTTC. It is translated as CASMGEPTYEQYF.

In its sample, this clonotype was seen many times. V gene TRBV27 combines with J gene TRBJ2-7; TRBD1 aligns across 11 bases. V lost 5 bases to trimming and J lost 13 bases; unmatched junction nucleotides: 7. Germline V gene sequence: CDR1 MNHEY, CDR2 SMNVEV (reference sequence). The CDR3 length is 12 residues. The CDR3 is CASSPPDRGLYF. The CDR3 nucleotides are TGTGCCAGCAGTCCACCGGACAGGGGGCTATACTTC.

This clonotype was observed at least ten times. The rearrangement links TRBV10-3 to TRBJ1-5; 9 bases match TRBD1. Trimming removed 10 bases from V and 2 bases from J; junction bases left unmatched: 6. Germline V gene lookup returns CDR1 ENHRY and CDR2 SYGVKD. The CDR3 consists of 14 residues. Here the CDR3 reads CANGDRAGNQPQHF. CDR3 nucleotide sequence: TGTGCCAACGGGGACAGGGCGGGCAATCAGCCCCAGCATTTT.

This chain links TRBV4-2 with TRBJ1-3; D unclear. In germline, CDR1 is LGHNA, CDR2 YNFKEQ. The CDR3 runs 17 residues. With 2 bases removed from V and 3 bases from J, the gap between germline ends came to 17 bases. Here the CDR3 reads CASSQRPVPRFGNTIYF. The CDR3 DNA sequence: TGTGCCAGCAGCCAACGCCCCGTGCCCCGTTTTGGAAACACCATATATTTT.

In this sample, this clonotype turned up many times. V usage is TRBV6-1 and J usage is TRBJ2-7; 8 nucleotides align to TRBD1. V shed 6 bases, J shed 3 bases, and the junction held 7 bases outside the gene matches. CDR1 is MNHNS and CDR2 is SASEGT in the germline V gene. The length of the CDR3 is 14 residues. CDR3 DNA: TGTGCCAGCAGCCGGGACAGGACCTACTACGAGCAGTACTTC. Protein sequence: CASSRDRTYYEQYF.

Ten or more counts support this clonotype. V usage is TRBV5-1 and J usage is TRBJ2-7, with D possibly TRBD1 on 5 matching bases. This CDR3 comprises 14 residues. The V and J ends lost 0 bases and 4 bases respectively, with 11 bases between them. The germline gives CDR1 SGHRS, CDR2 YFSETQ. In nucleotides, the CDR3 is TGCGCCAGCAGCTTGGTCGGACACCTATACGAGCAGTACTTC. It translates to CASSLVGHLYEQYF. The variable domain in full, completed from reference TRBV5-1 and TRBJ2-7, reads KAGVTQTPRYLIKTRGQQVTLSCSPISGHRSVSWYQQTPGQGLQFLFEYFSETQRNKGNFPGRFSGRQFSNSRSEMNVSTLELGDSALYLCASSLVGHLYEQYFGPGTRLTVT.

This clonotype was counted at least ten times. The V call is TRBV7-2, the J call TRBJ2-1, with D tentatively TRBD1 or TRBD2 (5 bases each). CDR1 and CDR2 (germline): SGHTA, FQGNSA. This CDR3 has 16 residues. V shed 1 base and J shed 4 bases, with 14 bases lying between them. CDR3 sequence reads: CASSLGGAGGYNEQFF. Written as DNA, the CDR3 is TGTGCCAGCAGCTTAGGCGGAGCTGGGGGATACAATGAGCAGTTCTTC.

The rearrangement uses TRBV6-1 and TRBJ1-2; the D is unclear. CDR1 MNHNS and CDR2 SASEGT come from the germline V gene. The CDR3 is made up of 14 amino acids. V dropped 5 bases and J dropped 4 bases, with 14 bases sitting between them. The CDR3: CASSPRGRLYGYTF. CDR3 nucleotide sequence: TGTGCCAGCAGTCCAAGAGGACGCCTCTATGGCTACACCTTC.

This clonotype was recorded once. The chain couples TRBV12-3 or TRBV12-4 to TRBJ2-5; D may correspond to TRBD1 or TRBD2 (5 bases each). V lost 4 bases and J lost 2, with 17 bases in between. The CDR3 contains 16 residues. In nucleotides, the CDR3 is TGTGCCAGCAGTTCAAGGCCGGGGCCCCTACAAGAGACCCAGTACTTC. Amino acid sequence: CASSSRPGPLQETQYF.

This clonotype was observed a handful of times. The rearrangement uses TRBV27 and TRBJ2-3; the D gene could be TRBD1 or TRBD2 (6 bases each). CDR1 and CDR2 (germline): MNHEY, SMNVEV (reference sequence). This CDR3 is built from 16 residues. V shed 6 bases and J shed 0 bases, with 16 bases lying between them. CDR3 residues: CASSRGGPMSTDTQYF. Written as DNA, the CDR3 is TGTGCCAGCAGCCGTGGGGGGCCAATGAGCACAGATACGCAGTATTTT.

This clonotype was detected only once. The V call is TRBV27, the J call TRBJ2-3; the match to TRBD2 covers 10 bases. CDR3 length equals 15 residues. The junction had 7 bases not matched to a gene; V was cut back by 6 bases and J by 4 bases. Germline CDR1 MNHEY, CDR2 SMNVEV (reference sequence). CDR3 amino acids: CASSSAGGPADTQYF. DNA of the CDR3: TGTGCCAGCAGCTCAGCGGGGGGGCCCGCAGATACGCAGTATTTT.

This clonotype came up many times. V gene TRBV7-9 combines with J gene TRBJ2-3; no clear D gene. CDR1 is SEHNR and CDR2 is FQNEAQ in the germline V gene (reference sequence). The length of the CDR3 is 15 residues. Trimming took 5 bases from V and 0 from J, leaving 12 bases between them. The CDR3: CASSQWFASTDTQYF. CDR3 nucleotide sequence: TGTGCCAGCAGCCAGTGGTTTGCTAGCACAGATACGCAGTATTTT.

This clonotype came up a few times. This chain links TRBV7-2 with TRBJ2-7, with a possible D match to TRBD2 (6 bases). The CDR3 is 14 residues long. The V gene's germline CDR1 is SGHTA and CDR2 FQGNSA. V lost 1 base to trimming and J lost 1 base, with 8 bases between them. The CDR3 DNA is TGTGCCAGCAGCTTAGTCGCGGGGTCCTACGAGCAGTACTTC. This translates into CASSLVAGSYEQYF. The full variable domain, with the rest looked up from reference TRBV7-2 and TRBJ2-7, is GAGVSQSPSNKVTEKGKDVELRCDPISGHTALYWYRQSLGQGLEFLIYFQGNSAPDKSGLPSDRFSAERTGGSVSTLTIQRTQQEDSAVYLCASSLVAGSYEQYFGPGTRLTVT.

The chain uses TRBV14 and TRBJ2-7; D may be TRBD1 (5 bases). The V gene's germline CDR1 is SGHDN and CDR2 FVKESK. Trimming cost V 4 bases and J 3 bases, with 13 bases left between them. The CDR3 length is 14 residues. CDR3 sequence reads: CASSLWEGVYEQYF. The CDR3 region has the DNA TGTGCCAGCAGCCTCTGGGAAGGGGTCTACGAGCAGTACTTC.

In this sample, this clonotype turned up many times. This rearrangement joins TRBV18 to TRBJ1-5; 8 bases match TRBD1. The CDR3 is 15 amino acids. Germline CDR1 KGHSH, CDR2 LQKENI. V lost 3 bases, J lost 6 bases, and 7 bases stayed unmatched. Here the CDR3 DNA reads TGTGCCAGCTCACCGATTCAGGGGGCTGGTCAGCCCCAGCATTTT. Translation: CASSPIQGAGQPQHF.

This clonotype was recorded at least ten times. The gene calls are TRBV5-1 and TRBJ1-2; D unclear. Germline CDR1 is SGHRS and CDR2 is YFSETQ. This CDR3 contains 16 residues. V was trimmed by 0 bases and J by 3 bases, leaving 15 bases between them. In DNA form, the CDR3 reads TGCGCCAGCAGCTTGGATTCTACTCTCACATACTATGGCTACACCTTC. It encodes CASSLDSTLTYYGYTF. The full variable domain, with the rest looked up from reference TRBV5-1 and TRBJ1-2, is KAGVTQTPRYLIKTRGQQVTLSCSPISGHRSVSWYQQTPGQGLQFLFEYFSETQRNKGNFPGRFSGRQFSNSRSEMNVSTLELGDSALYLCASSLDSTLTYYGYTFGSGTRLTVV.

This clonotype was seen ten or more times. The chain recombines TRBV29-1 with TRBJ2-5; D is perhaps TRBD2 (5 bases). The CDR3 spans 16 residues. CDR1 and CDR2 (germline): SQVTM, ANQGSEA. V shed 3 bases and J shed 1 base, with 18 bases lying between them. The CDR3 spells CSVEGHRRRAQETQYF. The DNA of the CDR3 is TGCAGCGTTGAGGGCCACCGAAGGCGGGCCCAAGAGACCCAGTACTTC.

The table lists this clonotype with many counts. This chain links TRBV28 with TRBJ1-5; D remains ambiguous. This CDR3 region has 15 residues. Germline V lookup: CDR1 MDHEN, CDR2 SYDVKM. Trimming pared 5 bases from V and 6 bases from J, leaving 17 bases between. DNA for the CDR3: TGTGCCAGCAGTCCAGCCTTTACAGTTTCTCAGCCCCAGCATTTT. As protein: CASSPAFTVSQPQHF.

This clonotype appeared many times. This rearrangement joins TRBV20-1 to TRBJ2-3; 8 bases line up with TRBD1. The length of the CDR3 is 16 residues. J was trimmed by 1 base and V by 3 bases; bases with no gene match: 9. Per germline, CDR1 DFQATT and CDR2 SNEGSKA (reference sequence). The DNA for the CDR3 is TGCAGTGCTAGGGACAGGGCTCTCGAAGGCACAGATACGCAGTATTTT. Encoded protein: CSARDRALEGTDTQYF.